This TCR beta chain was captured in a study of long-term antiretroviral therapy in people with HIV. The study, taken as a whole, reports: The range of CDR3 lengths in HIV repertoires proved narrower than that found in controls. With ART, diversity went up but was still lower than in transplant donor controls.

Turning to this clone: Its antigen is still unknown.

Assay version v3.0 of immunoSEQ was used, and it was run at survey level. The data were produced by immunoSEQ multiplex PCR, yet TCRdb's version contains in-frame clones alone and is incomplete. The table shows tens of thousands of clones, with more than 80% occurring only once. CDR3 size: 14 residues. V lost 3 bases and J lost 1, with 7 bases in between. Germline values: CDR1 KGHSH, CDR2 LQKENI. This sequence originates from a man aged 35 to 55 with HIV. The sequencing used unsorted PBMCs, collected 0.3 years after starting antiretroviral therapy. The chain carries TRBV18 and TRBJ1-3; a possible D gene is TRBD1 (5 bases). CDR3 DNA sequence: TGTGCCAGCTCACCCCAGGGATCTGGAAACACCATATATTTT. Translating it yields CASSPQGSGNTIYF. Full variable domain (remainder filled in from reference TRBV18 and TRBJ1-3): NAGVMQNPRHLVRRRGQEARLRCSPMKGHSHVYWYRQLPEEGLKFMVYLQKENIIDESGMPKERFSAEFPKEGPSILRIQQVVRGDSAAYFCASSPQGSGNTIYFGEGSWLTVV.